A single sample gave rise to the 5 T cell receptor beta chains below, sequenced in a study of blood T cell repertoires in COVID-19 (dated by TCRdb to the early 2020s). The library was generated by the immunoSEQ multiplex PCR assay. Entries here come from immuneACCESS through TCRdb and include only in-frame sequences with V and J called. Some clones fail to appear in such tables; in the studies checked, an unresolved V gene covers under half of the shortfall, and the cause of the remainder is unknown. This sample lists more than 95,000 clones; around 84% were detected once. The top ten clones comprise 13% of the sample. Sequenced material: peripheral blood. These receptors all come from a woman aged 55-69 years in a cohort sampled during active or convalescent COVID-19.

DNA for the CDR3: TGTGCCAGCAGCGTAACAGGGGCGGATGGAAACACCATATATTTT. This sequence encodes CASSVTGADGNTIYF. The chain is built from TRBV9 and TRBJ1-3, with 7 positions matching TRBD1. Trimming cost V 1 base and J 3 bases; bases outside gene matches: 4. Germline loops: CDR1 SGDLS, CDR2 YYNGEE. The length of the CDR3 is 15 residues.

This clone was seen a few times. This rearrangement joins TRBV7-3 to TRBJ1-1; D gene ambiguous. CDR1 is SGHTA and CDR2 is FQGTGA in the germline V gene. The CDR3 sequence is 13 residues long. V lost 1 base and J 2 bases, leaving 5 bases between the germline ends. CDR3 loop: CASSLMTNTEAFF. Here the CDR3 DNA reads TGTGCCAGCAGCTTAATGACAAACACTGAAGCTTTCTTT.

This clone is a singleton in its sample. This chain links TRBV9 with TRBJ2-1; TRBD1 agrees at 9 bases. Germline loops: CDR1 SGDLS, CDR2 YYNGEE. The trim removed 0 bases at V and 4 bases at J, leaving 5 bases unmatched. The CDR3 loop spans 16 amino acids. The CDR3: CASSVGGGTGYNEQFF. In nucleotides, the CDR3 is TGTGCCAGCAGCGTAGGGGGTGGGACAGGGTACAATGAGCAGTTCTTC.

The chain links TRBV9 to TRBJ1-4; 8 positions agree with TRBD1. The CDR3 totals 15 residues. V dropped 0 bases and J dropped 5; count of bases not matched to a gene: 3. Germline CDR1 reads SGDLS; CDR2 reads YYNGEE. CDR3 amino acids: CASSVDQGANEKLFF. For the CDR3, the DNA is TGTGCCAGCAGCGTAGATCAGGGGGCGAATGAAAAACTGTTTTTT.

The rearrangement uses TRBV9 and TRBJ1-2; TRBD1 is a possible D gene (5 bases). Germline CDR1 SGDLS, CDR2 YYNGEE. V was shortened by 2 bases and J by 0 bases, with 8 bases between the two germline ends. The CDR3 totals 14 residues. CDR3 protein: CASSVSTANYGYTF. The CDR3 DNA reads TGTGCCAGCAGCGTTTCGACAGCTAACTATGGCTACACCTTC. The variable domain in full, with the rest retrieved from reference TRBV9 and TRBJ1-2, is DSGVTQTPKHLITATGQRVTLRCSPRSGDLSVYWYQQSLDQGLQFLIQYYNGEERAKGNILERFSAQQFPDLHSELNLSSLELGDSALYFCASSVSTANYGYTFGSGTRLTVV.